Described below is a single TCR beta chain sequence and its context. The antigen remains unidentified. PCR primers comprised 60 Vbeta and 13 Jbeta primers. This table comes from immunoSEQ multiplex PCR, and its TCRdb copy is limited to in-frame clones, with some not included. Of 55,000 to 90,000 clones in the sample, about 80% were seen once. The data were obtained in a study of cytomegalovirus exposure and HLA in healthy donors. Study observations and caveats: In vitro checks showed that a few CMV-associated chains really do target CMV antigens. A later analysis found common viral pathogens apparently linked to several of the most significant clusters. About 150 TCR beta chains were listed as cytomegalovirus-associated. Reportedly, HLA-A and HLA-B alleles of most subjects were accurately predicted from TCR beta.

The sequence derives from a man aged 50 to 60 in good health and CMV-seronegative. Sequencing was performed on PBMCs.

The DNA of the CDR3 is TGTGCCAGTAGTGTTCAGGGTTATGGCTACACCTTC. Encoded protein: CASSVQGYGYTF. The genes are TRBV19 and TRBJ1-2; a possible D gene is TRBD1 (5 bases). V lost 5 bases, J lost 5 bases, and 9 bases lay in between. The CDR3 has 12 residues. Looked up from germline, CDR1 is LNHDA and CDR2 is SQIVND (reference sequence).